The 5 T cell receptor beta chains given below trace back to one sample, sequenced in a study of T cells after yellow fever vaccination. TCRdb re-called the 5' RACE reads with MiXCR, one entry per CDR3 protein. The data contain some 320,000 distinct CDR3 sequences, approximately 9% of them seen just once; the ten biggest clones take up under 20%. This specimen consisted of PBMCs, obtained on the day of the first yellow fever vaccination. These receptors were collected from a man aged 18-30 years who received the YFV17D yellow fever vaccine.

In its sample, this clonotype was seen a few times. The gene calls are TRBV7-3 and TRBJ2-7; possible D gene TRBD2, 5 bases. Looked up from germline, CDR1 is SGHTA and CDR2 is FQGTGA. This CDR3 is 16 amino acids long. V lost 5 bases and J lost 4, with 21 bases in between. The CDR3 is CASSLRPPMSGYEQYF. DNA of the CDR3: TGTGCCAGCAGCCTCAGGCCCCCAATGTCGGGGTACGAGCAGTACTTC.

The rearrangement links TRBV4-1 to TRBJ1-3; D not resolved. V was cut by 1 base and J by 8 bases, with 9 bases left in between. Germline loops: CDR1 MGHRA, CDR2 YSYEKL. The CDR3 is 13 amino acids. CDR3 residues: CASSQAARDTIYF. As DNA, the CDR3 is TGCGCCAGCAGCCAAGCAGCTAGAGACACCATATATTTT.

In this sample, this clonotype turned up many times. The chain links TRBV20-1 to TRBJ2-7; TRBD2 matches at 9 bases. J lost 5 bases, V lost 6 bases, and 11 bases had no gene match. Germline values: CDR1 DFQATT, CDR2 SNEGSKA (reference sequence). The CDR3 is made up of 14 amino acids. The CDR3 loop reads CSAKAGGGAHEQYV. The CDR3 DNA sequence: TGCAGTGCCAAAGCGGGGGGAGGGGCCCACGAGCAGTACGTC.

J is TRBJ2-6 and V is TRBV7-3; maybe TRBD2 (7 bases). Per the germline V gene, CDR1 is SGHTA and CDR2 is FQGTGA. V was shortened by 1 base and J by 3 bases, with 10 bases between the two germline ends. The CDR3 is made up of 16 amino acids. CDR3 loop: CASSLRRGLGANVLTF. DNA of the CDR3: TGTGCCAGCAGCTTAAGGCGGGGGCTTGGGGCCAACGTCCTGACTTTC.

The gene calls are TRBV7-9 and TRBJ2-5; D uncertain. CDR1 and CDR2 from the germline V gene are SEHNR and FQNEAQ (reference sequence). V was shortened by 3 bases and J by 5 bases, with 10 bases between the two germline ends. The length of the CDR3 is 13 residues. Here the CDR3 DNA reads TGTGCCAGCAGCTTTGTAGAAGTGGAGACCCAGTACTTC. Its protein product is CASSFVEVETQYF.